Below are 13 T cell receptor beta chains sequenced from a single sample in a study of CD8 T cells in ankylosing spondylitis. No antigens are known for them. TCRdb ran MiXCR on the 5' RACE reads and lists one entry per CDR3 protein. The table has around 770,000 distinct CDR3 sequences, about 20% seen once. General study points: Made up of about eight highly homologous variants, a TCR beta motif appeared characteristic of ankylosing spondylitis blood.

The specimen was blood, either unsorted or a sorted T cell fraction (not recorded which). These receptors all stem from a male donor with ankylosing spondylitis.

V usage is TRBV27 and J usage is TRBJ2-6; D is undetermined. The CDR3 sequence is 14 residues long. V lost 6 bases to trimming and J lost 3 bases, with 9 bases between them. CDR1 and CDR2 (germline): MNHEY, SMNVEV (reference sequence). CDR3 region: CASRGVGGANVLTF. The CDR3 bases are TGTGCCAGCAGGGGTGTCGGTGGGGCCAACGTCCTGACTTTC.

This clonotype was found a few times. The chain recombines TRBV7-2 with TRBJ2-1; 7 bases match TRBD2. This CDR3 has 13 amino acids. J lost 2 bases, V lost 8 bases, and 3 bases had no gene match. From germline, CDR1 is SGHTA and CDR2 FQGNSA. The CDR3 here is CASALAAYNEQFF. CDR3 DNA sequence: TGTGCCAGCGCCCTAGCGGCCTACAATGAGCAGTTCTTC. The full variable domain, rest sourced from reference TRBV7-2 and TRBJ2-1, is GAGVSQSPSNKVTEKGKDVELRCDPISGHTALYWYRQSLGQGLEFLIYFQGNSAPDKSGLPSDRFSAERTGGSVSTLTIQRTQQEDSAVYLCASALAAYNEQFFGPGTRLTVL.

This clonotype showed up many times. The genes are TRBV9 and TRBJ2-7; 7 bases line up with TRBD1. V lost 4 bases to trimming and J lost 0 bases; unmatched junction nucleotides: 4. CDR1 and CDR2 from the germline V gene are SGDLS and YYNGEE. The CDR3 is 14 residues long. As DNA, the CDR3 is TGTGCCAGCAGCCCCGGGACAGTCTCCTACGAGCAGTACTTC. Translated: CASSPGTVSYEQYF.

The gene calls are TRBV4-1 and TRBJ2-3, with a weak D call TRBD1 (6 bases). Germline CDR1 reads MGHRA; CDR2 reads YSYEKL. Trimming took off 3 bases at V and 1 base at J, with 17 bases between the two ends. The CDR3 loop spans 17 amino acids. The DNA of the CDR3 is TGCGCCAGCAGCCACCTAAACACAGGGCGCGGCACAGATACGCAGTATTTT. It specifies CASSHLNTGRGTDTQYF.

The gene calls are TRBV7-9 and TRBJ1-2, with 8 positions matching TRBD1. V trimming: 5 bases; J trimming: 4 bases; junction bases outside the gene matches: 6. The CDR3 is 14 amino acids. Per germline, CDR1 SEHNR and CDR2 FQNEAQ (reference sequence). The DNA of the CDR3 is TGTGCCAGCAGCCCGGGACAGGCCTCCTATGGCTACACCTTC. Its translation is CASSPGQASYGYTF.

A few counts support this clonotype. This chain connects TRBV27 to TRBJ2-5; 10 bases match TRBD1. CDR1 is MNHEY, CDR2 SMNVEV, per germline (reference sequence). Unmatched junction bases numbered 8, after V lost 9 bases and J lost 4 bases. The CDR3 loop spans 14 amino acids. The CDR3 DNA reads TGTGCCAGTAAGGGACAGGGGACCCCAGAGACCCAGTACTTC. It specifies CASKGQGTPETQYF.

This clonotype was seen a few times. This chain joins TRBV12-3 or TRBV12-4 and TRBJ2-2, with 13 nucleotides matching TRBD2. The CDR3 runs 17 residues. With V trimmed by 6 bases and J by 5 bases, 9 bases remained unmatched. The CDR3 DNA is TGTGCCAGCAGGGGGACTAGCGGGGAGCTAAAAACCGGGGAGCTGTTTTTT. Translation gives CASRGTSGELKTGELFF.

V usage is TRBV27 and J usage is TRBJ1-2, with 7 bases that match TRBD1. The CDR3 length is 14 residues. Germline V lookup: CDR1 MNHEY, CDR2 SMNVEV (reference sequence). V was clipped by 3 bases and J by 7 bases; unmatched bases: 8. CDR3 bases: TGTGCCAGCAGTTTCCGACAGGGCGGACTTGGCTACACCTTC. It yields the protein CASSFRQGGLGYTF.

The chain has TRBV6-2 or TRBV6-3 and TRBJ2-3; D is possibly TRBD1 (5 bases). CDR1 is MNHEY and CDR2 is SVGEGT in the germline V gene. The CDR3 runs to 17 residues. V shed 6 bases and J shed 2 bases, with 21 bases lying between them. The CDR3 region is CASSMTYRTLLTDTQYF. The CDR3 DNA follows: TGTGCCAGCAGCATGACTTACAGGACACTACTCACAGATACGCAGTATTTT.

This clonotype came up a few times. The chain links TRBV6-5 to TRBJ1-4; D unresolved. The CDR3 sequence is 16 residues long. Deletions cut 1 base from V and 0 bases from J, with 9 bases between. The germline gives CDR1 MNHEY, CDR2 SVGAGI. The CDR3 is CASSYYFPATNEKLFF. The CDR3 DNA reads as TGTGCCAGCAGTTACTACTTTCCTGCAACTAATGAAAAACTGTTTTTT.

The CDR3 DNA follows: TGTGCCACCAGCAGAGCGCGGGGGGCGCTCAGGAATGAGCAGTTCTTC. Protein product: CATSRARGALRNEQFF. The chain is built from TRBV15 and TRBJ2-1; TRBD2 matches at 8 bases. The CDR3 is 16 amino acids. Germline lookup yields CDR1 LNHNV and CDR2 YYDKDF (reference sequence). The V segment lost 1 base and the J segment 7 bases; nucleotides outside the gene matches: 9.

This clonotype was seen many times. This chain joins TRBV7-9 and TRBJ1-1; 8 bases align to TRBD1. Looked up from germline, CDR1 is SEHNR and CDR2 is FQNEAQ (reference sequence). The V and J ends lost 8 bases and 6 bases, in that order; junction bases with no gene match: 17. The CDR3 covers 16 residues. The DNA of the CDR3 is TGTGCCAGCCCCCCTCGGAGGCAGGGGGCCGTCGCTGAAGCTTTCTTT. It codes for CASPPRRQGAVAEAFF. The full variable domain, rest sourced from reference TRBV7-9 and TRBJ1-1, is DTGVSQNPRHKITKRGQNVTFRCDPISEHNRLYWYRQTLGQGPEFLTYFQNEAQLEKSRLLSDRFSAERPKGSFSTLEIQRTEQGDSAMYLCASPPRRQGAVAEAFFGQGTRLTVV.

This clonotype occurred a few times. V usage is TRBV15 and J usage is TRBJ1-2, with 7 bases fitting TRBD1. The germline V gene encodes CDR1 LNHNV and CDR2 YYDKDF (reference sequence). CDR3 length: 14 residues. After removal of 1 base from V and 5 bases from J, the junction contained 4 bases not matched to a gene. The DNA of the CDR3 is TGTGCCACCAGCAGAGCCGACAGGGCTTATGGCTACACCTTC. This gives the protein CATSRADRAYGYTF. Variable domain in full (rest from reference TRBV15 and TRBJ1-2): DAMVIQNPRYQVTQFGKPVTLSCSQTLNHNVMYWYQQKSSQAPKLLFHYYDKDFNNEADTPDNFQSRRPNTSFCFLDIRSPGLGDTAMYLCATSRADRAYGYTFGSGTRLTVV.